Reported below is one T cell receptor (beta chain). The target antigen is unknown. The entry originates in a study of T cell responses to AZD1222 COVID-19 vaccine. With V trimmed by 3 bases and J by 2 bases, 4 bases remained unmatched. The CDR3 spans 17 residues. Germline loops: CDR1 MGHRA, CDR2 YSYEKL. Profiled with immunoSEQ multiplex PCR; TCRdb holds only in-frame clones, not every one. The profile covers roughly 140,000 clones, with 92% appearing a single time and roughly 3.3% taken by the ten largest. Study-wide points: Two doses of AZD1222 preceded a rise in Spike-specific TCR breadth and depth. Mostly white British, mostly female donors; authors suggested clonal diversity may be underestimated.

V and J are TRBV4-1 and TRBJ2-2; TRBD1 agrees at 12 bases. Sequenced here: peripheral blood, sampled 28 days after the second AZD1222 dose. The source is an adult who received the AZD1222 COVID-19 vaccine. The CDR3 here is CASSHEGQGANTGELFF. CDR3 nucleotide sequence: TGCGCCAGCAGCCACGAGGGACAGGGGGCTAACACCGGGGAGCTGTTTTTT.